The clone carrying this TCR beta chain was recorded once. This sample stems from a study of OX40 agonist ivuxolimab in advanced cancers. The CDR3 spans 14 residues. The V and J ends lost 0 bases and 6 bases respectively, with 8 bases between them. Germline V gene data show CDR1 as LNHDA and CDR2 as SQIVND (reference sequence). Assay used: immunoSEQ multiplex PCR; TCRdb lists only in-frame clones, some missing. The sample lists tens of thousands of clones; about 90% were seen once. The J gene is TRBJ2-2, the V gene TRBV19, with D unresolved. The input for sequencing was CD4+ or CD8+ T cells sorted from blood, taken in a trial of the OX40 agonist ivuxolimab. The sequence was obtained from an adult with an advanced solid tumor such as melanoma, head and neck, liver or kidney cancer. As DNA, the CDR3 is TGTGCCAGTAGTATAGAAAAGGGCTCCGGGGAGCTGTTTTTT. Amino acid sequence: CASSIEKGSGELFF.